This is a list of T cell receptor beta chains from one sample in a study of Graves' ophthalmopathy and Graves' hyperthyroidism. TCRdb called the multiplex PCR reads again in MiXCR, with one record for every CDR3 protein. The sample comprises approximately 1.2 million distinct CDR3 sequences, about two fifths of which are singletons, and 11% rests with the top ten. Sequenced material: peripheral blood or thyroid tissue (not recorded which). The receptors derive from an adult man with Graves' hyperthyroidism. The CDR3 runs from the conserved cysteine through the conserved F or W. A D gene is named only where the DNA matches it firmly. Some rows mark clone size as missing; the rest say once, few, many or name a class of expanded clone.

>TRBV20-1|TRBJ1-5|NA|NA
TGCAGTGCTAGAGCCGAGGGCAACTTCAATCAGCCCCAGCATTTT
CSARAEGNFNQPQHF
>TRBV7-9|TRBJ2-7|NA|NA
TGTGCCAGCGCCCTTGACAGGACCTACGAGCAGTACTTC
CASALDRTYEQYF
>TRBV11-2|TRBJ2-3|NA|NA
TGTGCCAGCAGCTTAGTCCAGGACTTGGGAGATACGCAGTATTTT
CASSLVQDLGDTQYF
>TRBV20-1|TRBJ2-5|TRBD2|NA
TGCAGTGCTAGCCCAACTAGCGGGAGAGGGGAGACCCAGTACTTC
CSASPTSGRGETQYF
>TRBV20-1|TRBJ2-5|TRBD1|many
TGCAGTGCTAGAGATCACAGGGGTGAGACCCAGTACTTC
CSARDHRGETQYF
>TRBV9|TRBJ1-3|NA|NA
TGTGCCAGCAGCCGGGGACCGGGAGGGAACACCATATATTTT
CASSRGPGGNTIYF
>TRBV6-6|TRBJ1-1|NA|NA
TGTGCCAGCAGTTACTCGACTGGGAGTGGCACTGAAGCTTTCTTT
CASSYSTGSGTEAFF
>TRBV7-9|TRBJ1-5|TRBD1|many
TGTGCCAGCAGCCGAGCGACAGGGCAAATCTCGCCCCAGCATTTT
CASSRATGQISPQHF
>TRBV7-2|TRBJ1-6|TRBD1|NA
TGTGCCAGCAGCGCAGCCGGGACAGGGGGTTCACCCCTCCACTTT
CASSAAGTGGSPLHF
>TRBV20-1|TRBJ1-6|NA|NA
TGCAGTGCTAGTCCGGCTAGCGGGAGTTCACCCCTCCACTTT
CSASPASGSSPLHF
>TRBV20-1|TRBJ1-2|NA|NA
TGCAGTGCTACCGGGACCGAGGAAAAAGACTATGGCTACACCTTC
CSATGTEEKDYGYTF
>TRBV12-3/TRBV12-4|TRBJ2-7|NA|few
TGTGCCAACAGTTTGGGCGCATCCTACGAGCAGTACTTC
CANSLGASYEQYF
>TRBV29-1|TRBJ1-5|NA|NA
TGCAGGGAGGGGGGGGGCAATCAGCCCCAGCATTTT
CREGGGNQPQHF
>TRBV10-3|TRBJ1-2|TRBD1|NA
TGTGCCATCAGGGCAAGTTCATGGGACAGCCTACTTGCTAACTATGGCTACACCTTC
CAIRASSWDSLLANYGYTF
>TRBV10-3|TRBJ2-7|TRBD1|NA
TGTGCCATCAGTGGGGCCACGAGCGGTGCTAGAGATTTCGGGACAGGCACCTACGAGCAGTACTTC
CAISGATSGARDFGTGTYEQYF
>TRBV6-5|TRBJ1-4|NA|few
TGTGCCAGCAGTTATGCTGGCACTGAAAAACTGTTTTTT
CASSYAGTEKLFF
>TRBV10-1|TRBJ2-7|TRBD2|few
TGCGCCAGCAGTGATTTCGGGACTAGCTACTACGAGCAGTACTTC
CASSDFGTSYYEQYF
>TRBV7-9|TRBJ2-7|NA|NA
TGCGCCAGCAGCCAGGGGAAGGGTAGCACCTACGAGCAGTACTTC
CASSQGKGSTYEQYF